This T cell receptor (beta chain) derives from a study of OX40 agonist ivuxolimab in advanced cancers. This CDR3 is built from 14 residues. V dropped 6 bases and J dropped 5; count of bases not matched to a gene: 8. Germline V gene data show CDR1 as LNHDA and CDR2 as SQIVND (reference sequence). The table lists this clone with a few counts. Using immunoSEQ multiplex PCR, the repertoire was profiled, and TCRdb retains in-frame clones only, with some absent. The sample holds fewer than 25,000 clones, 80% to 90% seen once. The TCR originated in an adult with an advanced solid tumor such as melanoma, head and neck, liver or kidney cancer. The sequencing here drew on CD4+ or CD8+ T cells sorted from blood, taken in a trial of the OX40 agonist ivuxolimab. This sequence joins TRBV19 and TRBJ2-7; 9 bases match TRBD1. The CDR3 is CASSSRDRDHEQYF. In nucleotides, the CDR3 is TGTGCCAGTAGCAGCCGGGACAGGGACCACGAGCAGTACTTC.